These T cell receptor beta chains were read from a single sample in a study of blood T cell repertoires in COVID-19. TCRdb's copy holds only in-frame clones and misses some; the assay was immunoSEQ multiplex PCR. This table has some 190,000 clones, about 80% appearing once. The sample consisted of peripheral blood. Receptors originate from a man aged 55 to 70 with acute or convalescent COVID-19. Each CDR3 is given without its conserved first and last residue. A D gene is named only where the DNA matches it firmly.

CDR3 protein	D gene	V gene
ASSRTASSYEQY	NA	TRBV6-5
ASSKGLLLPLKTGLFGQPQH	NA	TRBV21-1
AIRAGGENSPLH	NA	TRBV10-3
ASKQGTGELF	NA	TRBV7-3
ASSFGTSVPGANVLT	TRBD2	TRBV7-3
ASSPGQSNTEAF	NA	TRBV18
ARSGTSGRDEQY	TRBD2	TRBV2
ASTLTGGFEGYT	TRBD1	TRBV5-1
ASSQQEYTEAF	NA	TRBV3-1/TRBV3-2
AGKPRGSVREKLF	NA	TRBV4-2
ASSPGQGNNSPLH	NA	TRBV7-2
ASSIGRGIYEQY	NA	TRBV19
ASRITGRKYGYT	NA	TRBV6-5
ASSLDSGTSGRWGRDEQF	TRBD2	TRBV7-3
ASSQPGQGAVKDT	TRBD1	TRBV4-1
ASSVLGTANNEKLF	TRBD1	TRBV6-1
ASSQTGGAQY	TRBD2	TRBV7-3
ATSTQGGGSYT	NA	TRBV6-5
ASSLGLRLAGGNYEQY	TRBD2	TRBV13
ASSQGGWGNEQF	NA	TRBV4-3
ASSPLTGDKLF	TRBD1	TRBV3-1/TRBV3-2
ASSSVGYSSNEQF	NA	TRBV11-2
ASSHRGAGNTIY	NA	TRBV19
ASSLRYRGVAEAF	TRBD1	TRBV6-5
ASRRLAGWDTQY	TRBD2	TRBV2
ASSSGTGEEKLF	TRBD1	TRBV9
ASSQVSGSSYNEQF	NA	TRBV4-3
ASSPWTGIGIQY	TRBD1	TRBV6-5
ASSPGGLNTEAF	NA	TRBV9
ASSLSGGNQPQH	NA	TRBV5-1
AWRTGLAGFNEQF	TRBD2	TRBV30
ASSVRGGHNEQF	TRBD2	TRBV3-1/TRBV3-2
ASSLLQGYEQF	NA	TRBV19
ASSLAEGSYNYGYT	NA	TRBV5-4
ASSFIAGGPLAKNIQY	TRBD2	TRBV7-9
ASSVESRELQTQY	NA	TRBV2
ASQTGSYEQY	TRBD1	TRBV2
ASSVAGGTYEQY	TRBD2	TRBV5-1
ASSFGTSVSETQY	TRBD2	TRBV7-3
ASSRDRNTEAF	TRBD1	TRBV7-7
AWSRGRVAGELF	TRBD2	TRBV30
ASSQVRDRVTYEQY	TRBD1	TRBV4-1
ASSLKGAGDEKLF	TRBD1	TRBV5-1
ACQRPGQGAEAF	TRBD1	TRBV30
ASRASGGQITGELF	TRBD2	TRBV2
AWTTGLAETGELF	TRBD2	TRBV30
ASSPLGPSSGNTIY	NA	TRBV9
ASSYIQGGETQY	NA	TRBV6-5
ASSLIDIYGYT	NA	TRBV7-9
ASSGGQDRNVLT	TRBD1	TRBV11-3